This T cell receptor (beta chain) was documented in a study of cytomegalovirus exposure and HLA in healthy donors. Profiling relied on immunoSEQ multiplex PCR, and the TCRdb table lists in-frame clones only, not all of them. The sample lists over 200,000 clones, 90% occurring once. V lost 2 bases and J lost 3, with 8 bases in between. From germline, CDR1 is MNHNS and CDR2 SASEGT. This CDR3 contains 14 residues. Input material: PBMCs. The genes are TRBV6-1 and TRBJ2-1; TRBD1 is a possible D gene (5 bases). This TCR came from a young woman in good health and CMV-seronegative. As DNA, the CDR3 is TGTGCCAGCAGTGAACTCGACAGCTACAATGAGCAGTTCTTC. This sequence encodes CASSELDSYNEQFF.